The next 4 T cell receptor beta chains were all read from a single sample in a study of cytomegalovirus exposure and HLA in healthy donors. PCR primers comprised 60 Vbeta and 13 Jbeta primers. Assay used: immunoSEQ multiplex PCR; TCRdb lists only in-frame clones, some missing. Of 150,000 to 200,000 clones listed, around 77% were seen once; the top ten hold around 1.9%. Input material: PBMCs. The receptors stem from a man aged 30 to 45 in good health and CMV-seronegative.

The V call is TRBV19, the J call TRBJ2-7; D is unclear. Germline values: CDR1 LNHDA, CDR2 SQIVND (reference sequence). The CDR3 length is 14 residues. Between the trimmed V and J ends, which lost 3 bases and 2 bases, there was a span of 11 bases. CDR3 amino acids: CASSMADSPYEQYF. The DNA for the CDR3 is TGTGCCAGTAGTATGGCAGATTCCCCCTACGAGCAGTACTTC.

This clone was observed once. The chain combines TRBV5-1 with TRBJ1-5; the match to TRBD1 covers 7 bases. CDR3 size: 14 residues. V was pared by 7 bases and J by 4 bases, with 8 bases of the junction left unmatched. Germline V CDR1 and CDR2: SGHRS, YFSETQ. Written as DNA, the CDR3 is TGCGCCAGCGCCCGGGACAGCCAAAATCAGCCCCAGCATTTT. Amino acids: CASARDSQNQPQHF.

This clone turned up a few times. The rearrangement uses TRBV7-3 and TRBJ2-3; TRBD2 matches 11 bases. The CDR3 loop spans 16 amino acids. V was clipped by 5 bases and J by 6 bases; unmatched bases: 10. Looked up from germline, CDR1 is SGHTA and CDR2 is FQGTGA. In DNA, the CDR3 is TGTGCCAGCAGCATTAATAGCGGGAGGGCCGGGGATACGCAGTATTTT. It translates to CASSINSGRAGDTQYF.

For this clone: This sample includes further DNA sequences coding for the same CDR3. J is TRBJ2-7 and V is TRBV29-1; no clear D gene. From germline, CDR1 is SQVTM and CDR2 ANQGSEA. The V end was cut by 6 bases, the J end by 4 bases, with 13 bases between. The CDR3 length is 12 residues. CDR3 nucleotides: TGCAGCGTCATTCCAGAGACTTACGAGCAGTACTTC. Translating it yields CSVIPETYEQYF.